These 27 T cell receptor beta chains originate from one sample sequenced in a study of cytomegalovirus exposure and HLA in healthy donors. Sequenced by immunoSEQ multiplex PCR; TCRdb stores in-frame clones only, minus some. The sample yields hundreds of thousands of clones, over 80% seen once. The sample comprised PBMCs. The source of these receptors is a young woman in good health and CMV-seronegative.

The V and J genes are TRBV30 and TRBJ2-3; 9 bases line up with TRBD2. The CDR3 spans 17 residues. The trim removed 2 bases at V and 0 bases at J, leaving 9 bases unmatched. The germline gives CDR1 GTSNPN, CDR2 SVGIG (reference sequence). The CDR3 DNA follows: TGTGCCTGGAGTCCTCCGGGACTAGCAGCTAGCACAGATACGCAGTATTTT. The encoded protein is CAWSPPGLAASTDTQYF. Filled out from reference TRBV30 and TRBJ2-3, the complete variable domain reads SQTIHQWPATLVQPVGSPLSLECTVEGTSNPNLYWYRQAAGRGLQLLFYSVGIGQISSEVPQNLSASRPQDRQFILSSKKLLLSDSGFYLCAWSPPGLAASTDTQYFGPGTRLTVL.

This chain connects TRBV5-1 to TRBJ2-7; TRBD2 agrees at 11 bases. The germline V gene encodes CDR1 SGHRS and CDR2 YFSETQ. CDR3 length: 16 residues. The V and J ends lost 0 bases and 4 bases, in that order; junction bases with no gene match: 6. The CDR3 is CASSLGGLAEIYEQYF. For the CDR3, the DNA is TGCGCCAGCAGCTTGGGGGGACTAGCGGAAATATACGAGCAGTACTTC.

This rearrangement joins TRBV30 to TRBJ1-6, with D possibly matching TRBD1 (5 bases). The CDR3 consists of 13 residues. Germline CDR1 reads GTSNPN; CDR2 reads SVGIG (reference sequence). Trimming took 2 bases from V and 7 from J, leaving 9 bases between them. The CDR3 here is CAWSPGRNSPLHF. The CDR3 bases are TGTGCCTGGAGTCCGGGACGGAATTCACCCCTCCACTTT.

The rearrangement links TRBV5-6 to TRBJ1-6; D is uncertain. CDR3 length: 15 amino acids. The germline gives CDR1 SGHDT, CDR2 YYEEEE. Trimming left V 5 bases short and J 10 bases short, with 19 bases between. CDR3 loop: CASSSDPTSVSPLHF. The DNA of the CDR3 is TGTGCCAGCAGTTCCGACCCGACGTCAGTATCACCCCTCCACTTT.

The V gene is TRBV11-2, the J gene TRBJ2-7, with D maybe TRBD2 (5 bases). V dropped 3 bases and J dropped 3 bases, with 9 bases sitting between them. The germline V gene encodes CDR1 SGHAT and CDR2 FQNNGV. This CDR3 is 13 amino acids long. The CDR3 sequence is CASSFGRSYEQYF. For the CDR3, the DNA is TGTGCCAGCAGCTTTGGGAGAAGCTACGAGCAGTACTTC.

CDR3 nucleotides: TGTGCCAGCAGGCCGGACCCCCTCACAAAGGAGCAGTTCTTC. Protein product: CASRPDPLTKEQFF. The chain employs TRBV2 and TRBJ2-1; no firm D call. The CDR3 loop spans 14 amino acids. Trimming left V 6 bases short and J 10 bases short, with 19 bases between. Looked up from germline, CDR1 is SNHLY and CDR2 is FYNNEI.

The chain combines TRBV27 with TRBJ1-2, with D possibly TRBD1 on 5 matching bases. This CDR3 has 13 amino acids. V gave up 8 bases and J gave up 8 bases, with 18 bases separating them. Germline assignment: CDR1 MNHEY and CDR2 SMNVEV (reference sequence). In nucleotides, the CDR3 is TGTGCCAGCTCCGCCGCGGGGACCGGGGGCTACACCTTC. Translated, it gives CASSAAGTGGYTF.

The rearrangement links TRBV5-1 to TRBJ1-1, with TRBD1 as a possible D gene (5 bases). V lost 4 bases and J 1 base, leaving 17 bases between the germline ends. This CDR3 comprises 16 residues. The germline V gene encodes CDR1 SGHRS and CDR2 YFSETQ. CDR3 DNA: TGCGCCAGCAGCGGGGCAGGAGGAACTACGAACACTGAAGCTTTCTTT. This sequence encodes CASSGAGGTTNTEAFF.

This clone has a single count. The genes are TRBV28 and TRBJ2-7, with 10 bases aligning to TRBD2. This CDR3 is built from 17 residues. Germline values: CDR1 MDHEN, CDR2 SYDVKM. V lost 1 base and J lost 3; bases outside the gene matches: 9. The CDR3 sequence: CASSLSDLAGVYYEQYF. CDR3 nucleotides: TGTGCCAGCAGTTTATCCGACCTAGCGGGAGTCTACTACGAGCAGTACTTC.

The chain combines TRBV28 with TRBJ1-2; no clear D gene. This CDR3 is built from 13 residues. In germline, CDR1 is MDHEN, CDR2 SYDVKM. The germline V and J ends were trimmed by 7 bases and 5 bases, with 14 bases remaining between them. CDR3 sequence: CASTAIRRYGYTF. CDR3 nucleotides: TGTGCCAGCACCGCGATTCGCCGGTATGGCTACACCTTC.

The chain links TRBV5-1 to TRBJ2-7; 8 positions match TRBD1. With V trimmed by 4 bases and J by 2 bases, 5 bases remained unmatched. Germline CDR1 and CDR2: SGHRS and YFSETQ. The length of the CDR3 is 14 residues. CDR3 region: CASSHGQGPYEQYF. Here the CDR3 DNA reads TGCGCCAGCAGCCACGGACAGGGTCCCTACGAGCAGTACTTC.

This clone is medium-sized within its sample. This chain links TRBV29-1 with TRBJ1-1; D unclear. Trimming pared 3 bases from V and 1 base from J, leaving 12 bases between. The CDR3 is 14 residues long. CDR1 and CDR2 (germline): SQVTM, ANQGSEA. The CDR3 coding sequence is TGCAGCGTTGAGGAGGCAGAACCGAACACTGAAGCTTTCTTT. It translates to CSVEEAEPNTEAFF.

This chain uses TRBV28 with TRBJ2-5, with D possibly TRBD2 on 5 matching bases. This CDR3 is built from 15 residues. Deletions cut 4 bases from V and 1 base from J, with 13 bases between. The germline V gene has CDR1 MDHEN and CDR2 SYDVKM. Here the CDR3 reads CASSSGNALQETQYF. DNA of the CDR3: TGTGCCAGCAGTTCCGGGAACGCCCTCCAAGAGACCCAGTACTTC.

The V call is TRBV6-1, the J call TRBJ1-2; no clear D. This CDR3 contains 13 residues. From germline, CDR1 is MNHNS and CDR2 SASEGT. Trimming took 3 bases from V and 6 from J, leaving 11 bases between them. In DNA, the CDR3 is TGTGCCAGCAGTGAGAGAGGGAGGAATGGCTACACCTTC. Its translation: CASSERGRNGYTF.

This clone was found many times. The chain couples TRBV6-5 to TRBJ2-5; D unresolved. The CDR3 loop spans 12 amino acids. Germline V lookup: CDR1 MNHEY, CDR2 SVGAGI. Trimming pared 7 bases from V and 6 bases from J, leaving 12 bases between. CDR3 residues: CASMNGSKTQYF. CDR3 sequence (DNA): TGTGCCAGCATGAATGGTTCGAAGACCCAGTACTTC.

This rearrangement joins TRBV9 to TRBJ1-6; 9 bases fit TRBD1. The length of the CDR3 is 13 residues. CDR1 is SGDLS and CDR2 is YYNGEE in the germline V gene. V gave up 4 bases and J gave up 11 bases; unmatched junction bases: 4. The CDR3 DNA reads TGTGCCAGCAGCACCCGGACAGGGGCACCCCTCCACTTT. Translating gives CASSTRTGAPLHF.

The chain is built from TRBV2 and TRBJ2-7, with a possible D match to TRBD2 (6 bases). The germline V gene encodes CDR1 SNHLY and CDR2 FYNNEI. This CDR3 comprises 13 residues. The V and J ends lost 3 bases and 5 bases respectively, with 11 bases between them. The chain's CDR3 is CASSEEGNDEQYF. As DNA, the CDR3 is TGTGCCAGCAGTGAGGAGGGTAACGACGAGCAGTACTTC. The whole variable domain, filled in from reference TRBV2 and TRBJ2-7, reads EPEVTQTPSHQVTQMGQEVILRCVPISNHLYFYWYRQILGQKVEFLVSFYNNEISEKSEIFDDQFSVERPDGSNFTLKIRSTKLEDSAMYFCASSEEGNDEQYFGPGTRLTVT.

The chain couples TRBV10-3 to TRBJ1-2; the match to TRBD1 covers 8 bases. V shed 8 bases and J 7 bases; nucleotides not matched to a gene: 0. The CDR3 contains 10 residues. The germline gives CDR1 ENHRY, CDR2 SYGVKD. The CDR3 reads CAIGTGGYTF. The CDR3 region has the DNA TGTGCCATCGGGACAGGTGGCTACACCTTC.

Here the CDR3 reads CASSLAQTNTEAFF. DNA of the CDR3: TGCGCCAGCAGCTTAGCACAGACGAACACTGAAGCTTTCTTT. The chain employs TRBV5-1 and TRBJ1-1; D gene unclear. Per germline, CDR1 SGHRS and CDR2 YFSETQ. The CDR3 is 14 amino acids. Between the trimmed V and J ends, which lost 2 bases and 1 base, there was a span of 9 bases.

This chain connects TRBV4-2 to TRBJ1-2; 8 positions agree with TRBD1. The CDR3 contains 16 residues. Unmatched junction bases numbered 9, after V lost 2 bases and J lost 4 bases. From germline, CDR1 is LGHNA and CDR2 YNFKEQ. The CDR3 spells CASSQPGQANLYGYTF. DNA for the CDR3: TGTGCCAGCAGCCAACCGGGACAGGCGAATCTCTATGGCTACACCTTC.

The rearrangement uses TRBV5-1 and TRBJ1-1; maybe TRBD1 (5 bases). Between the trimmed V and J ends, which lost 2 bases and 5 bases, there was a span of 10 bases. Germline CDR1 SGHRS, CDR2 YFSETQ. The CDR3 has 13 amino acids. This chain's CDR3 is CASSFRGRTEAFF. In DNA form, the CDR3 reads TGCGCCAGCAGCTTTAGGGGAAGAACTGAAGCTTTCTTT.

The chain links TRBV5-8 to TRBJ2-6, with a possible D match to TRBD2 (6 bases). The CDR3 consists of 17 residues. The V end was cut by 2 bases, the J end by 0 bases, with 12 bases between. CDR1 is SGHTS and CDR2 is YDEGEE in the germline V gene. The CDR3 reads CASSFYPGGSGANVLTF. CDR3 DNA sequence: TGTGCCAGCAGCTTCTACCCCGGGGGCTCTGGGGCCAACGTCCTGACTTTC.

J is TRBJ2-7 and V is TRBV29-1, with D possibly matching TRBD1 (5 bases). V was shortened by 3 bases and J by 1 base, with 10 bases between the two germline ends. The CDR3 covers 13 residues. Germline loops: CDR1 SQVTM, CDR2 ANQGSEA. The CDR3 bases are TGCAGCGTTGATGCAGGGTTTTCCTACGAGCAGTACTTC. Translated: CSVDAGFSYEQYF.

The V and J genes are TRBV5-1 and TRBJ2-1, with TRBD1 matching over 7 bases. Germline V gives CDR1 SGHRS, CDR2 YFSETQ. The CDR3 sequence is 15 residues long. The V segment lost 4 bases and the J segment 13 bases; nucleotides outside the gene matches: 17. CDR3 region: CASSTGTVMVRGQFF. The DNA for the CDR3 is TGCGCCAGCAGCACCGGGACAGTGATGGTAAGAGGTCAGTTCTTC.

The chain combines TRBV28 with TRBJ2-1; 10 positions match TRBD1. V was pared by 5 bases and J by 9 bases, with 7 bases of the junction left unmatched. Germline CDR1 MDHEN, CDR2 SYDVKM. The CDR3 length is 14 residues. Here the CDR3 DNA reads TGTGCCAGCAGTATAACGACAGGGGGCCGTGAGCAGTTCTTC. Translation gives CASSITTGGREQFF.

There are a few counts of this clone. CDR3 sequence reads: CAWSEPWTSGGVYEQYF. The DNA of the CDR3 is TGTGCCTGGAGTGAACCCTGGACTAGCGGGGGAGTCTACGAGCAGTACTTC. This chain links TRBV30 with TRBJ2-7, with 13 positions matching TRBD2. In germline, CDR1 is GTSNPN, CDR2 SVGIG (reference sequence). V was clipped by 1 base and J by 3 bases; unmatched bases: 9. CDR3 length: 17 amino acids.

The genes are TRBV6-1 and TRBJ1-6, with D possibly being TRBD1 (6 bases). The CDR3 contains 15 residues. The germline V gene encodes CDR1 MNHNS and CDR2 SASEGT. The germline V and J ends were trimmed by 3 bases and 7 bases, with 13 bases remaining between them. The CDR3 is CASSDLGARNSPLHF. CDR3 nucleotide sequence: TGTGCCAGCAGTGATCTGGGGGCGAGGAATTCACCCCTCCACTTT.